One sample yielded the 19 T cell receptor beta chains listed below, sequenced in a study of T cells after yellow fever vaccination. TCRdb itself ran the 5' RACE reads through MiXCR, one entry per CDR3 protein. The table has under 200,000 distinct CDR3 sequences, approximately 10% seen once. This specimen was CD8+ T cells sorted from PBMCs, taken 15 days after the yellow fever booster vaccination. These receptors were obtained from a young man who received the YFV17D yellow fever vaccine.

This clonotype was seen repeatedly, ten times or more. This CDR3 is CASSYYSGGAYEQYF. The CDR3 nucleotides are TGTGCCAGCAGTTACTACAGCGGGGGGGCCTACGAGCAGTACTTC. The chain joins TRBV6-2 or TRBV6-3 to TRBJ2-7; the match to TRBD2 covers 10 bases. V lost 1 base, J lost 2 bases, and 2 bases stayed unmatched. CDR1 MNHEY and CDR2 SVGEGT come from the germline V gene. The CDR3 is made up of 15 amino acids.

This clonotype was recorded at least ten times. The CDR3 sequence: CASSQGPGTGSTEAFF. The CDR3 nucleotides read TGCGCCAGCAGCCAAGGCCCCGGGACAGGGTCTACTGAAGCTTTCTTT. The chain couples TRBV4-3 to TRBJ1-1, with 9 bases matching TRBD1. Losses at the gene ends were 1 base for V and 5 bases for J; bases not matched to a gene: 8. The CDR3 is 16 amino acids. The germline V gene encodes CDR1 LGHNA and CDR2 YSLEER.

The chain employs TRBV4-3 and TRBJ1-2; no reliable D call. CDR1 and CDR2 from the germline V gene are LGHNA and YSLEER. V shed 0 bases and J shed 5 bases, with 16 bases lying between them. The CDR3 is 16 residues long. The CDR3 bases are TGCGCCAGCAGCCAAGATTGGCAGCTAGGAACTTATGGCTACACCTTC. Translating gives CASSQDWQLGTYGYTF.

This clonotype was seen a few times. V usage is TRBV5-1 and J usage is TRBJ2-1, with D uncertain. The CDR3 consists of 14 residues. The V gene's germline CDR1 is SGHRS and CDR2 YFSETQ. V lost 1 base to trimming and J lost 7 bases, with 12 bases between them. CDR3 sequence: CASSLSNRKNEQFF. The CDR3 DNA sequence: TGCGCCAGCAGCTTGTCTAACAGAAAGAATGAGCAGTTCTTC.

The CDR3 nucleotides read TGTGCCAGCAGTGAAGTCAGGACTAGCACAGATACGCAGTATTTT. Residues: CASSEVRTSTDTQYF. V is TRBV25-1 and J is TRBJ2-3, with TRBD2 as a possible D gene (5 bases). V was shortened by 2 bases and J by 0 bases, with 9 bases between the two germline ends. Germline values: CDR1 MGHDK, CDR2 SYGVNS. The CDR3 runs to 15 residues.

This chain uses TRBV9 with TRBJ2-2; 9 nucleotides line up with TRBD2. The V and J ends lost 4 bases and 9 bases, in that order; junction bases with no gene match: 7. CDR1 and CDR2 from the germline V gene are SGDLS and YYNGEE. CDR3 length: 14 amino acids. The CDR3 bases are TGTGCCAGCAGCCCAGCGGGGGGCAGATGGGAGCTGTTTTTT. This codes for CASSPAGGRWELFF.

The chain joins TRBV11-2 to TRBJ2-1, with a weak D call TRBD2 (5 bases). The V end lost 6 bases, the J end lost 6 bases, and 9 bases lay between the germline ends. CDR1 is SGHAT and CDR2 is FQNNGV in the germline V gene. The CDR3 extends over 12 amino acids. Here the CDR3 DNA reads TGTGCCAGCAGACTACTAGGCAATGAGCAGTTCTTC. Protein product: CASRLLGNEQFF.

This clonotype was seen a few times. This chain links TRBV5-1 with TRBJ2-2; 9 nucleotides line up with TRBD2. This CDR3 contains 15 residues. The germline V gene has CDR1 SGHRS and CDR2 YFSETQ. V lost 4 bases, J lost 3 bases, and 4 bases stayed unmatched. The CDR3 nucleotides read TGCGCCAGCAGCCAGCGGGGGGCTCACACCGGGGAGCTGTTTTTT. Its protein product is CASSQRGAHTGELFF.

The CDR3 protein is CASSPQDPGLDATQYF. For the CDR3, the DNA is TGTGCCAGCAGCCCACAAGATCCGGGACTCGACGCTACGCAGTATTTT. The rearrangement joins TRBV5-8 to TRBJ2-3; D might be TRBD2 (6 bases). V was shortened by 4 bases and J by 8 bases, with 23 bases between the two germline ends. CDR1 is SGHTS and CDR2 is YDEGEE in the germline V gene. This CDR3 spans 16 amino acids. Combining the CDR3 with reference TRBV5-8 and TRBJ2-3 gives the whole variable domain EAGVTQSPTHLIKTRGQQATLRCSPISGHTSVYWYQQALGLGLQFLLWYDEGEERNRGNFPPRFSGRQFPNYSSELNVNALELEDSALYLCASSPQDPGLDATQYFGPGTRLTVL.

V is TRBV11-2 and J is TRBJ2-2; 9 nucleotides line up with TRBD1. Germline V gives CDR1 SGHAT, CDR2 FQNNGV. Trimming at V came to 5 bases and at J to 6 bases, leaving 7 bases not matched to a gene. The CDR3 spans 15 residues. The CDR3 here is CASSGDREFSGELFF. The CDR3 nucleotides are TGTGCCAGCAGCGGGGACAGGGAATTCTCCGGGGAGCTGTTTTTT.

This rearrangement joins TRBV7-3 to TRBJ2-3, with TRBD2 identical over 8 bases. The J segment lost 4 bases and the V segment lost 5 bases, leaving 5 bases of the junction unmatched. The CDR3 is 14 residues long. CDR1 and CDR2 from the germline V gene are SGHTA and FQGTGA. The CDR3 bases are TGTGCCAGCAGCCCAACCGGGGGGGCAGATACGCAGTATTTT. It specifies CASSPTGGADTQYF. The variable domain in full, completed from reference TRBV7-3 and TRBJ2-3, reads GAGVSQTPSNKVTEKGKYVELRCDPISGHTALYWYRQSLGQGPEFLIYFQGTGAADDSGLPNDRFFAVRPEGSVSTLKIQRTERGDSAVYLCASSPTGGADTQYFGPGTRLTVL.

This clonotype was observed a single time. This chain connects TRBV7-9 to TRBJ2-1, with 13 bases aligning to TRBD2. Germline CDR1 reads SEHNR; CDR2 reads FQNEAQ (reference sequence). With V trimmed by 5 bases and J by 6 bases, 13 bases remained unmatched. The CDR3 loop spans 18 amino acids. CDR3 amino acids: CASSQPPGLAGSGNEQFF. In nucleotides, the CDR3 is TGTGCCAGCAGCCAACCTCCGGGACTAGCGGGGTCTGGCAATGAGCAGTTCTTC. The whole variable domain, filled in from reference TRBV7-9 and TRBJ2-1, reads DTGVSQNPRHKITKRGQNVTFRCDPISEHNRLYWYRQTLGQGPEFLTYFQNEAQLEKSRLLSDRFSAERPKGSFSTLEIQRTEQGDSAMYLCASSQPPGLAGSGNEQFFGPGTRLTVL.

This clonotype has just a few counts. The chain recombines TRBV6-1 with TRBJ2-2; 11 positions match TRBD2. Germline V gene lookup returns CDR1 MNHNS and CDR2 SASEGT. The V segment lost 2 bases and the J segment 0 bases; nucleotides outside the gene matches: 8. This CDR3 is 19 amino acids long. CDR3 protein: CASSELAGGVFANTGELFF. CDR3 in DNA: TGTGCCAGCAGTGAACTAGCGGGGGGCGTTTTCGCGAACACCGGGGAGCTGTTTTTT.

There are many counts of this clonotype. The CDR3 protein is CASSGGDRVPDTQYF. CDR3 DNA: TGTGCCAGCAGCGGAGGGGACAGGGTGCCAGATACGCAGTATTTT. This rearrangement joins TRBV5-6 to TRBJ2-3; 9 positions match TRBD1. This CDR3 has 15 amino acids. V shed 4 bases, J shed 4 bases, and the junction held 7 bases outside the gene matches. Per germline, CDR1 SGHDT and CDR2 YYEEEE.

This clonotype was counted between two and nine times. DNA of the CDR3: TGTGCCAGCAGGCTCCAGGGGGACAGGGGGCTCGCTCAGCCCCAGCATTTT. As protein: CASRLQGDRGLAQPQHF. J is TRBJ1-5 and V is TRBV11-1; 12 bases agree with TRBD1. The CDR3 is made up of 17 amino acids. V trimming: 6 bases; J trimming: 6 bases; junction bases outside the gene matches: 12. The V gene's germline CDR1 is SGHAT and CDR2 FQDESV (reference sequence).

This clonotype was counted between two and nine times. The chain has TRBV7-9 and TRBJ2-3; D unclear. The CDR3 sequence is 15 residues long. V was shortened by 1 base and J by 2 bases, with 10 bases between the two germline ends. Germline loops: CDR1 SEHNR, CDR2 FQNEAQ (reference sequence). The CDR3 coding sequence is TGTGCCAGCAGCTTAGTATCGCTCTACACAGATACGCAGTATTTT. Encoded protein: CASSLVSLYTDTQYF.

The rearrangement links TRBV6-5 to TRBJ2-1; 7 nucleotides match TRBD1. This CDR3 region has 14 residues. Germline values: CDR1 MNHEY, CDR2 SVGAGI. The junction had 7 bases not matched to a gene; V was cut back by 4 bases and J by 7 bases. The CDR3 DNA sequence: TGTGCCAGCAGTTTCTTTGACAGGGCGAATGAGCAGTTCTTC. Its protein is CASSFFDRANEQFF.

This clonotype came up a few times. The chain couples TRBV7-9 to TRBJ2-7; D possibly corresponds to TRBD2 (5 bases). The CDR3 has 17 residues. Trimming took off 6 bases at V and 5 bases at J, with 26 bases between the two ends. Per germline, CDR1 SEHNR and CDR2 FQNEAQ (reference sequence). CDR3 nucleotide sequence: TGTGCCAGCAGTTCTCAGGACTCCGGGCCCCCTGGGCACGAGCAGTACGTC. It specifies CASSSQDSGPPGHEQYV.

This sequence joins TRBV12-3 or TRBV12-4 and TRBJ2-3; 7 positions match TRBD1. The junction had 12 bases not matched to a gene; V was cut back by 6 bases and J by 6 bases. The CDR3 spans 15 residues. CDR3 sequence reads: CASSLQGTDLDTQYF. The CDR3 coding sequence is TGTGCCAGCAGCCTACAGGGGACCGACTTGGATACGCAGTATTTT.